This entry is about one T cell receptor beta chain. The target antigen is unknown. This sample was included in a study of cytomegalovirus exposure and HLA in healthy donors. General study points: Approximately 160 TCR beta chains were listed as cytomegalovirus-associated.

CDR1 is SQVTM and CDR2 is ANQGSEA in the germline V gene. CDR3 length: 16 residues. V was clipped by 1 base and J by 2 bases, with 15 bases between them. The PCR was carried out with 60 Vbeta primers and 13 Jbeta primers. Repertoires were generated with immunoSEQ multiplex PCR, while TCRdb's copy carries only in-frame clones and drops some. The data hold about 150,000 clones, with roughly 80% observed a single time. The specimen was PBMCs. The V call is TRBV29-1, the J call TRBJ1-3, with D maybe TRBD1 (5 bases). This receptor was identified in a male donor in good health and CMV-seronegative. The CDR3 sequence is CSVEGIPGLPGNTIYF. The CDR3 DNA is TGCAGCGTTGAAGGGATTCCAGGGCTCCCTGGAAACACCATATATTTT.